The 17 T cell receptor beta chains below all came from one sample that was sequenced in a study of Graves' ophthalmopathy and Graves' hyperthyroidism. For repertoire sequencing, the TCR beta CDR3 regions were amplified from RNA transcripts. Second-round multiplex PCR came after a first-round RT-PCR that employed HTBI primers. TCRdb called the multiplex PCR reads again in MiXCR, with one record for every CDR3 protein. The sample consists of around 660,000 distinct CDR3 sequences, about two fifths of them appearing once. Source material: peripheral blood. These receptors were obtained from an adult man with Graves' ophthalmopathy.

The V gene is TRBV4-1, the J gene TRBJ1-2, with D tentatively TRBD1 (6 bases). The CDR3 consists of 14 residues. Germline V gene lookup returns CDR1 MGHRA and CDR2 YSYEKL. Trimming left V 3 bases short and J 8 bases short, with 16 bases between. This chain's CDR3 is CASSQDQGKYGYTF. CDR3 nucleotides: TGCGCCAGCAGCCAGGACCAGGGGAAGTACGGCTACACCTTC.

The chain uses TRBV25-1 and TRBJ2-7; TRBD1 matches 9 bases. Losses at the gene ends were 8 bases for V and 6 bases for J; bases not matched to a gene: 8. Germline loops: CDR1 MGHDK, CDR2 SYGVNS. CDR3 size: 13 residues. The CDR3 DNA reads as TGTGCCAGCTCACCACAGGGGGCACTCGAGCAGTACTTC. Translation gives CASSPQGALEQYF.

The chain links TRBV10-3 to TRBJ1-4; D is uncertain. The CDR3 has 13 amino acids. V lost 10 bases and J 5 bases, leaving 14 bases between the germline ends. Germline CDR1 reads ENHRY; CDR2 reads SYGVKD. In DNA form, the CDR3 reads TGTGCCAGACGGGAAGCGGAAAATGAAAAACTGTTTTTT. It encodes CARREAENEKLFF.

This clonotype was observed a few times. The J gene is TRBJ2-5, the V gene TRBV19, with 8 bases identical to TRBD2. The CDR3 spans 15 residues. The ends lost 4 bases at V and 1 base at J; junction bases unmatched: 5. Germline assignment: CDR1 LNHDA and CDR2 SQIVND (reference sequence). The CDR3 protein is CASSKGGLAQETQYF. Written as DNA, the CDR3 is TGTGCCAGTAGTAAAGGAGGACTAGCCCAAGAGACCCAGTACTTC.

This clonotype has a count of ten or more. This sequence joins TRBV12-3 or TRBV12-4 and TRBJ1-6; the D is unclear. The V and J ends lost 6 bases and 6 bases respectively, with 9 bases between them. This CDR3 comprises 13 residues. The CDR3 sequence is CASRVSANSPLHF. For the CDR3, the DNA is TGTGCCAGCAGGGTTTCTGCTAATTCACCCCTCCACTTT.

This clonotype has more than one count but fewer than ten. DNA of the CDR3: TGTGCCAGCAGCCGGATCGGGGGGTTGGGCAATCAGCCCCAGCATTTT. This codes for CASSRIGGLGNQPQHF. V usage is TRBV6-5 and J usage is TRBJ1-5; D is perhaps TRBD1 (5 bases). The CDR3 has 16 amino acids. Germline CDR1 MNHEY, CDR2 SVGAGI. Deletions cut 6 bases from V and 2 bases from J, with 17 bases between.

The J gene is TRBJ2-7, the V gene TRBV20-1, with D perhaps assigned TRBD1 or TRBD2 (5 bases each). This CDR3 spans 15 amino acids. With 1 base removed from V and 5 bases from J, the gap between germline ends came to 18 bases. CDR1 and CDR2 (germline): DFQATT, SNEGSKA (reference sequence). CDR3 coding DNA: TGCAGTGCTAGAGCCCTGGGGACGGCTCGGCACGAGCAGTACTTC. It specifies CSARALGTARHEQYF.

This clonotype was seen ten or more times. The chain employs TRBV4-1 and TRBJ2-7, with D tentatively TRBD1 (5 bases). CDR3 length: 14 amino acids. V was trimmed by 4 bases and J by 3 bases, leaving 13 bases between them. Per the germline V gene, CDR1 is MGHRA and CDR2 is YSYEKL. CDR3 in amino acids: CASSRQFKGYEQYF. CDR3 nucleotide sequence: TGCGCCAGCAGCCGACAGTTTAAGGGCTACGAGCAGTACTTC.

This clonotype was detected a few times. The chain couples TRBV4-2 to TRBJ1-2, with D uncertain. From germline, CDR1 is LGHNA and CDR2 YNFKEQ. The V and J ends lost 4 bases and 3 bases respectively, with 12 bases between them. The CDR3 is 14 amino acids. For the CDR3, the DNA is TGTGCCAGCAGCCGGGAGACGTTCCACTATGGCTACACCTTC. Translation: CASSRETFHYGYTF.

Concerning this clonotype itself: One end of the junction is discordant with germline, which a read error may explain. The chain has TRBV27 and TRBJ1-2, with a possible D match to TRBD1 (5 bases). This CDR3 spans 13 amino acids. Germline CDR1 and CDR2: MNHEY and SMNVEV (reference sequence). The DNA of the CDR3 is TGTGTCAGCGGACTAACAGGAGAACGGGGCTACACCTTC. Its translation: CVSGLTGERGYTF.

The V call is TRBV12-5, the J call TRBJ2-7; D is unresolved. Germline V lookup: CDR1 LGHNT, CDR2 FRNRAP. The CDR3 runs 14 residues. V was trimmed by 0 bases and J by 3 bases, leaving 9 bases between them. The CDR3 nucleotides read TGTGCTAGTGGTTTGGTAACCGATTACTACGAGCAGTACTTC. Translated: CASGLVTDYYEQYF.

This clonotype was recorded once. The genes are TRBV10-3 and TRBJ2-6, with D perhaps matching TRBD1 (6 bases). Germline V gene lookup returns CDR1 ENHRY and CDR2 SYGVKD. The CDR3 is 15 residues long. Trimming took off 5 bases at V and 5 bases at J, with 13 bases between the two ends. The CDR3 coding sequence is TGTGCCATCAGTTTACAGGGAGAGTGGGCCAACGTCCTGACTTTC. This sequence encodes CAISLQGEWANVLTF.

This clonotype has only a few counts. The chain employs TRBV12-3 or TRBV12-4 and TRBJ2-2; 7 nucleotides agree with TRBD1. CDR3 size: 15 residues. After removal of 5 bases from V and 5 bases from J, the junction contained 8 bases not matched to a gene. CDR3 coding DNA: TGTGCCAGCAGTCCGACGACAGGGAAAACCGGGGAGCTGTTTTTT. It codes for CASSPTTGKTGELFF.

This clonotype showed up many times. V gene TRBV4-2 combines with J gene TRBJ2-7; 8 bases align to TRBD1. Germline V lookup: CDR1 LGHNA, CDR2 YNFKEQ. J lost 6 bases, V lost 2 bases, and 0 bases had no gene match. The CDR3 runs 12 residues. The CDR3 nucleotides are TGTGCCAGCAGCCAAACAGGGGGCGAGCAGTACTTC. It translates to CASSQTGGEQYF.

A few counts support this clonotype. The V and J genes are TRBV9 and TRBJ1-6, with 9 bases identical to TRBD1. This CDR3 comprises 17 residues. J gave up 3 bases and V 4 bases, and 8 bases lay outside the gene matches. The germline gives CDR1 SGDLS, CDR2 YYNGEE. CDR3 amino acids: CASSQGRQGVYNSPLHF. DNA of the CDR3: TGTGCCAGCAGCCAAGGGAGACAGGGGGTCTATAATTCACCCCTCCACTTT.

This chain uses TRBV6-4 with TRBJ2-2, with D possibly being TRBD1 (6 bases). V lost 6 bases, J lost 0 bases, and 14 bases lay in between. Germline CDR1 reads MRHNA; CDR2 reads SNTAGT. The CDR3 is made up of 16 amino acids. The chain's CDR3 is CASSEGQFANTGELFF. DNA for the CDR3: TGTGCCAGCAGCGAAGGACAGTTCGCGAACACCGGGGAGCTGTTTTTT.

Many counts were recorded for this clonotype. The junction differs from germline at one of its ends, possibly a read error. This rearrangement joins TRBV6-6 to TRBJ2-7, with TRBD1 matching over 8 bases. The CDR3 has 14 amino acids. CDR1 MNHNY and CDR2 SVGAGI come from the germline V gene (reference sequence). The CDR3 DNA sequence: TGTGCCAGCAGTCGGACTGGACAGGGCGACAAGGGCTTCTTC. Protein sequence: CASSRTGQGDKGFF.